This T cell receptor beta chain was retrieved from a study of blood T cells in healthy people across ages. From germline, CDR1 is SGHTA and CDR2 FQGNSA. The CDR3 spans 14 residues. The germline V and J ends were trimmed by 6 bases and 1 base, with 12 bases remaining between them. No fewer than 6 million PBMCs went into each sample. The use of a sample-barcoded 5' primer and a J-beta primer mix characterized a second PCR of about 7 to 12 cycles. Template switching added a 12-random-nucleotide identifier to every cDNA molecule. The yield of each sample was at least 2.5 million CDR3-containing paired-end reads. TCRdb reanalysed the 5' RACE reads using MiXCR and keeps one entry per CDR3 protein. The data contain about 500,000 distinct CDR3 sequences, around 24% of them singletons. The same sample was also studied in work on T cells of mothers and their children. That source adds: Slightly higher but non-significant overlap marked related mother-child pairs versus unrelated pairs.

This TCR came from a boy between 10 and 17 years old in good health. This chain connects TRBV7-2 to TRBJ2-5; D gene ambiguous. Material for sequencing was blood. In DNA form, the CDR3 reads TGTGCCAGCAGTATAAACCTCGGCCAAGAGACCCAGTACTTC. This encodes CASSINLGQETQYF.